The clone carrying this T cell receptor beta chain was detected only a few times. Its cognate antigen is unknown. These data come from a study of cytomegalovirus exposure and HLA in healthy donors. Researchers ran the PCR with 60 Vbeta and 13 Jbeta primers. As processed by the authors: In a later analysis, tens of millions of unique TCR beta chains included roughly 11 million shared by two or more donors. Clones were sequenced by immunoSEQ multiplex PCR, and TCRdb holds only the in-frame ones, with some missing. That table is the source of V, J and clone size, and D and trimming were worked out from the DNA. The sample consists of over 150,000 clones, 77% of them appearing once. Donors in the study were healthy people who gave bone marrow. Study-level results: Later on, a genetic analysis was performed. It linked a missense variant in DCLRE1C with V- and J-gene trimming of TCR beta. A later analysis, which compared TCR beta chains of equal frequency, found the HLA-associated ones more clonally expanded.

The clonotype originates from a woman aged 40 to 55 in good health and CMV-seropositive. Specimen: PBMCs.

CDR3 bases: TGTGCCAGCAGCGTCTCTACAGGGACACCCTATGGCTACACCTTC. This translates into CASSVSTGTPYGYTF. The rearrangement joins TRBV7-2 to TRBJ1-2, with D tentatively TRBD1 (6 bases). Germline values: CDR1 SGHTA, CDR2 FQGNSA. The CDR3 covers 15 residues. V lost 5 bases and J lost 4, with 17 bases in between.